This T cell receptor beta chain is drawn from a study of CD8 T cells in Susac syndrome. Stable or active relapsing-remitting multiple sclerosis, untreated and meeting revised McDonald criteria, defined the controls. The CD8+ and CD4+ T cells were negatively isolated, with the TEMRA cells enriched by FACS. This CDR3 spans 16 amino acids. Trimming left V 2 bases short and J 7 bases short, with 18 bases between. CDR1 is MDHEN, CDR2 SYDVKM, per germline. RNA totalling roughly 0.45 to 1 ug underwent reverse transcription with random hexamers. TCRdb re-called the immunoSEQ multiplex PCR reads through MiXCR, storing one row per CDR3 protein. The repertoire has 250,000 to 350,000 distinct CDR3 sequences, about 91% of them found once; the top ten carry about 0.07%.

Sequencing used CD4+ T cells from PBMCs. This TCR derives from a human donor with multiple sclerosis. The chain combines TRBV28 with TRBJ2-1; possibly TRBD1 or TRBD2 for D (5 bases each). The CDR3 DNA reads as TGTGCCAGCAGTTTAGCGGGCGGCAGGGTCTGGAATGAGCAGTTCTTC. Amino acid sequence: CASSLAGGRVWNEQFF.